These 20 T cell receptor beta chains originate from one sample sequenced in a study of beta chain features in type 1 diabetes. Expressed TCRB transcripts were sequenced after all isolated RNA was converted to cDNA. Data came from immunoSEQ multiplex PCR; TCRdb stores just in-frame clones and leaves some out. This sample yields approximately 160,000 clones, of which 7.5% to 9.5% are seen a single time; approximately 2.2% belongs to the top ten. The sequenced sample consisted of central memory CD4+ T cells from blood. All receptors come from a woman in her late teens or twenties in good health.

This clone has only a few counts. The gene calls are TRBV11-2 and TRBJ2-1, with a possible D match to TRBD2 (6 bases). V lost 5 bases and J 4 bases, leaving 15 bases between the germline ends. The CDR3 length is 15 residues. Germline lookup yields CDR1 SGHAT and CDR2 FQNNGV. DNA of the CDR3: TGTGCCAGCAGCCTTAGTAGCGGATTTTACAATGAGCAGTTCTTC. Encoded protein: CASSLSSGFYNEQFF.

The V gene is TRBV6-5, the J gene TRBJ2-7, with D tentatively TRBD2 (6 bases). The CDR3 is 13 amino acids. Germline-derived CDR1 and CDR2 are MNHEY and SVGAGI. Trimming stripped 9 bases from V and 1 base from J, with 13 bases between. CDR3 nucleotide sequence: TGTGCCAGTTCGCGACTAGATTCCTACGAGCAGTACTTC. It encodes CASSRLDSYEQYF.

The rearrangement uses TRBV13 and TRBJ2-7; D is ambiguous. Germline CDR1 PRHDT, CDR2 FYEKMQ (reference sequence). Trimming cost V 5 bases and J 2 bases, with 13 bases left between them. The CDR3 has 14 amino acids. CDR3: CASSAGKRTYEQYF. The CDR3 nucleotides read TGTGCCAGCAGCGCTGGAAAGCGTACCTACGAGCAGTACTTC.

This clone was counted between two and nine times. The chain has TRBV5-4 and TRBJ1-2; TRBD1 agrees at 7 bases. V lost 4 bases to trimming and J lost 8 bases; unmatched junction nucleotides: 11. CDR1 and CDR2 from the germline V gene are SGHNT and YYREEE (reference sequence). This CDR3 spans 14 amino acids. The CDR3 is CASSTDRSVQGYTF. DNA for the CDR3: TGTGCCAGCAGCACGGACAGGTCCGTGCAGGGCTACACCTTC.

CDR3 bases: TGTGCCAGCAGCCGCGACAGCAATGAGCAGTTCTTC. Residues: CASSRDSNEQFF. The genes are TRBV7-9 and TRBJ2-1; D perhaps matches TRBD1 (5 bases). V gave up 5 bases and J gave up 6 bases, with 8 bases separating them. There are 12 residues in the CDR3. Per germline, CDR1 SEHNR and CDR2 FQNEAQ (reference sequence).

There are a few counts of this clone. The chain joins TRBV30 to TRBJ1-1; tentatively, D is TRBD1 (5 bases). V was pared by 4 bases and J by 5 bases, with 14 bases between. Germline V lookup: CDR1 GTSNPN, CDR2 SVGIG (reference sequence). The CDR3 is made up of 13 amino acids. CDR3 coding DNA: TGTGCCTGGACTCAGGGTTATGGGACTGAAGCTTTCTTT. Translation gives CAWTQGYGTEAFF.

The J gene is TRBJ2-1, the V gene TRBV7-9; TRBD2 is a possible D gene (5 bases). CDR1 is SEHNR, CDR2 FQNEAQ, per germline (reference sequence). Trimming cost V 4 bases and J 9 bases, with 7 bases left between them. The CDR3 is 11 residues long. The chain's CDR3 is CASSSEGEQFF. The CDR3 coding sequence is TGTGCCAGCAGCTCAGAGGGTGAGCAGTTCTTC.

The sample holds many counts of this clone. The chain joins TRBV4-2 to TRBJ1-4; D remains unclear. CDR3 length: 15 residues. In germline, CDR1 is LGHNA, CDR2 YNFKEQ. V gave up 4 bases and J gave up 3 bases, with 12 bases separating them. This chain's CDR3 is CASSPHSGANEKLFF. In nucleotides, the CDR3 is TGTGCCAGCAGCCCCCACTCGGGAGCTAATGAAAAACTGTTTTTT.

This chain uses TRBV27 with TRBJ1-2, with 11 bases lining up with TRBD1. V lost 4 bases, J lost 4 bases, and 5 bases stayed unmatched. The CDR3 runs 15 residues. CDR1 and CDR2 from the germline V gene are MNHEY and SMNVEV (reference sequence). The CDR3 sequence: CASSSDRGRVYGYTF. In DNA form, the CDR3 reads TGTGCCAGCAGTTCGGACAGGGGGCGCGTCTATGGCTACACCTTC.

This sequence joins TRBV5-6 and TRBJ1-4, with 7 bases lining up with TRBD1. Losses at the gene ends were 1 base for V and 6 bases for J; bases not matched to a gene: 6. The CDR3 spans 15 residues. Germline CDR1 SGHDT, CDR2 YYEEEE. CDR3 in amino acids: CASSLKQGVYEKLFF. CDR3 nucleotide sequence: TGTGCCAGCAGCTTGAAGCAGGGGGTTTATGAAAAACTGTTTTTT.

The chain joins TRBV27 to TRBJ2-1; D perhaps matches TRBD2 (5 bases). V dropped 2 bases and J dropped 5 bases, with 16 bases sitting between them. This CDR3 is built from 16 residues. CDR1 is MNHEY and CDR2 is SMNVEV in the germline V gene (reference sequence). In DNA, the CDR3 is TGTGCCAGCAGTTTAATGTCTATCGGGAAGAACAATGAGCAGTTCTTC. Translating it yields CASSLMSIGKNNEQFF.

This clone was seen a few times. The chain recombines TRBV27 with TRBJ1-2; D gene ambiguous. Trimming left V 8 bases short and J 4 bases short, with 8 bases between. CDR3 length: 11 residues. Germline CDR1 is MNHEY and CDR2 is SMNVEV (reference sequence). CDR3 bases: TGTGCCAGCTTCCAGGTCTATGGCTACACCTTC. It encodes CASFQVYGYTF.

The chain has TRBV7-9 and TRBJ2-7; 13 bases fit TRBD2. The junction had 6 bases not matched to a gene; V was cut back by 5 bases and J by 5 bases. The V gene's germline CDR1 is SEHNR and CDR2 FQNEAQ (reference sequence). The CDR3 contains 15 residues. The CDR3 DNA reads as TGTGCCAGCAGCCCCCCGGGACTAGCGGGAAACGAGCAGTACTTC. The encoded protein is CASSPPGLAGNEQYF.

This clone was seen a handful of times. This sequence joins TRBV10-3 and TRBJ1-5; possible D gene TRBD1, 5 bases. With 5 bases removed from V and 0 bases from J, the gap between germline ends came to 8 bases. CDR3 length equals 14 residues. Germline V CDR1 and CDR2: ENHRY, SYGVKD. The DNA for the CDR3 is TGTGCCATCAGTCCAGGGTATAGCAATCAGCCCCAGCATTTT. This sequence encodes CAISPGYSNQPQHF.

Regarding this clone: At one of its ends the junction is not consistent with the germline gene, which may arise from a read error. The V and J genes are TRBV7-7 and TRBJ2-1; a weak D match, TRBD2 (7 bases). The CDR3 runs 14 residues. Germline-derived CDR1 and CDR2 are SSHAT and FNYEAQ (reference sequence). This chain's CDR3 is CASSYRERGGEQFF. The DNA of the CDR3 is TGTGCTAGCAGCTACAGAGAGAGGGGGGGTGAGCAGTTCTTC.

The J gene is TRBJ2-3, the V gene TRBV15; D is perhaps TRBD2 (5 bases). V was shortened by 0 bases and J by 4 bases, with 8 bases between the two germline ends. Looked up from germline, CDR1 is LNHNV and CDR2 is YYDKDF (reference sequence). The CDR3 sequence is 14 residues long. DNA of the CDR3: TGTGCCACCAGCAGAGATTTCGGGGCAGATACGCAGTATTTT. Translated, it gives CATSRDFGADTQYF.

CDR3 region: CASSPDRGEAFF. The CDR3, as DNA: TGTGCCAGCAGCCCCGACAGGGGTGAAGCTTTCTTT. The chain links TRBV11-1 to TRBJ1-1, with 8 bases that match TRBD1. This CDR3 is 12 amino acids long. Germline loops: CDR1 SGHAT, CDR2 FQDESV (reference sequence). The V segment lost 5 bases and the J segment 7 bases; nucleotides outside the gene matches: 3.

This clone appeared a few times. The chain carries TRBV29-1 and TRBJ2-1; 10 positions match TRBD1. This CDR3 contains 12 residues. CDR1 is SQVTM and CDR2 is ANQGSEA in the germline V gene. As DNA, the CDR3 is TGCGGAGGGGGGACAGGGGTCGATGAGCAGTTCTTC. This translates into CGGGTGVDEQFF.

This clone was found many times. This chain joins TRBV27 and TRBJ2-4; weak D call: TRBD2 (5 bases). CDR1 and CDR2 from the germline V gene are MNHEY and SMNVEV (reference sequence). This CDR3 contains 13 residues. Trimming removed 7 bases at V and 0 bases at J, with 7 bases between. As DNA, the CDR3 is TGTGCCAGCAAAGGACTAGCCAAAAACATTCAGTACTTC. Its translation: CASKGLAKNIQYF.

This clone was seen at least ten times. J is TRBJ1-2 and V is TRBV7-9; D might be TRBD1 (6 bases). Germline assignment: CDR1 SEHNR and CDR2 FQNEAQ (reference sequence). Trimming left V 4 bases short and J 5 bases short, with 17 bases between. This CDR3 has 15 amino acids. Here the CDR3 reads CASSSGQPRLYGYTF. The CDR3 DNA is TGTGCCAGCAGCTCAGGACAGCCTCGGCTATATGGCTACACCTTC. Supplemented by reference TRBV7-9 and TRBJ1-2, the full variable domain reads DTGVSQNPRHKITKRGQNVTFRCDPISEHNRLYWYRQTLGQGPEFLTYFQNEAQLEKSRLLSDRFSAERPKGSFSTLEIQRTEQGDSAMYLCASSSGQPRLYGYTFGSGTRLTVV.